This entry describes one T cell receptor beta chain. The antigen is undetermined. The CDR3 loop spans 14 amino acids. The V gene's germline CDR1 is SGHVS and CDR2 FNYEAQ. Deletions cut 5 bases from V and 6 bases from J, with 14 bases between. The sample is drawn from a study of T-cell memory formation after mild COVID-19. Findings and limits, study-wide: Prior to infection, memory already included some responding clones, suggesting cross-reactive memory joined. CD4+ bias marked clones expanding day 15 to 37, unlike balanced contracting clones.

Constant-segment primers were used for 5'RACE, and the resulting TCR alpha and TCR beta cDNA libraries carried sample barcodes and UMIs. MiXCR was run by TCRdb on the 5' RACE reads, yielding one entry per CDR3 protein. The sample carries around 420,000 distinct CDR3 sequences, approximately 24% recorded once. This chain uses TRBV7-6 with TRBJ2-1; maybe TRBD2 (6 bases). The sequence was obtained from an adult woman who had mild COVID-19 (a few samples of this study predate the infection). Cell type and time point are not known. The sample consisted of PBMCs or a T cell subset sorted from them (not recorded which). CDR3 sequence reads: CASSRGGRRNEQFF. The CDR3 nucleotides are TGTGCCAGCAGCCGAGGAGGGCGTCGCAATGAGCAGTTCTTC.